Below are 31 T cell receptor beta chains sequenced from a single sample in a study of T cells in Graves' hyperthyroidism and ophthalmopathy. RNA transcripts gave rise to amplified TCR beta CDR3 regions. An initial round of RT-PCR targeting the TCR CDR3 relied on the HTBI primer set. TCRdb fed the multiplex PCR reads into MiXCR, producing one record per CDR3 protein. The repertoire includes a few hundred thousand distinct CDR3 sequences, approximately 15% of them detected once, and roughly 3.5% sits in the top ten. The sequenced sample consisted of blood. The receptors stem from a woman aged 40 to 50 with Graves' ophthalmopathy.

This clonotype was recorded at least ten times. The V gene is TRBV2, the J gene TRBJ2-3, with 12 nucleotides matching TRBD2. This CDR3 is 17 amino acids long. V gave up 4 bases and J gave up 4 bases; unmatched junction bases: 9. The germline V gene encodes CDR1 SNHLY and CDR2 FYNNEI. The CDR3 bases are TGTGCCAGCAGTGCCCTAGCGGGGGGGGCCGGGGCAGATACGCAGTATTTT. Its protein product is CASSALAGGAGADTQYF. Variable domain in full (rest from reference TRBV2 and TRBJ2-3): EPEVTQTPSHQVTQMGQEVILRCVPISNHLYFYWYRQILGQKVEFLVSFYNNEISEKSEIFDDQFSVERPDGSNFTLKIRSTKLEDSAMYFCASSALAGGAGADTQYFGPGTRLTVL.

In its sample, this clonotype was seen many times. The rearrangement joins TRBV19 to TRBJ2-7, with a weak D call TRBD1 (8 bases). Between the trimmed V and J ends, which lost 4 bases and 3 bases, there was a span of 16 bases. The CDR3 is made up of 15 amino acids. Germline CDR1 is LNHDA and CDR2 is SQIVND (reference sequence). CDR3 in DNA: TGTGCCAGTAGTAGAACAGGGGGGGGAAACTACGAGCAGTACTTC. Translated: CASSRTGGGNYEQYF.

This clonotype was seen a few times. The chain employs TRBV5-1 and TRBJ2-5; D tentatively reads TRBD1 or TRBD2 (5 bases each). The V end lost 2 bases, the J end lost 1 base, and 18 bases lay between the germline ends. The germline CDR1 and CDR2 sequences are SGHRS and YFSETQ. This CDR3 region has 17 residues. CDR3 region: CASSLSGRGVVQETQYF. CDR3 nucleotides: TGCGCCAGCAGCTTAAGCGGTAGAGGGGTTGTCCAAGAGACCCAGTACTTC.

This clonotype came up many times. The rearrangement uses TRBV7-2 and TRBJ2-5, with D unclear. V was cut by 5 bases and J by 5 bases, with 15 bases left in between. Germline-derived CDR1 and CDR2 are SGHTA and FQGNSA. CDR3 size: 14 residues. CDR3 protein: CASSPSKLRETQYF. The DNA of the CDR3 is TGTGCCAGCAGCCCCTCCAAGTTGAGGGAGACCCAGTACTTC. Full variable domain (outside the CDR3, taken from reference TRBV7-2 and TRBJ2-5): GAGVSQSPSNKVTEKGKDVELRCDPISGHTALYWYRQSLGQGLEFLIYFQGNSAPDKSGLPSDRFSAERTGGSVSTLTIQRTQQEDSAVYLCASSPSKLRETQYFGPGTRLLVL.

The chain uses TRBV13 and TRBJ2-5; perhaps D is TRBD1 or TRBD2 (5 bases each). V was shortened by 5 bases and J by 1 base, with 14 bases between the two germline ends. The CDR3 spans 15 residues. Looked up from germline, CDR1 is PRHDT and CDR2 is FYEKMQ (reference sequence). CDR3 amino acids: CASSPGTTRQETQYF. Written as DNA, the CDR3 is TGTGCCAGCAGCCCCGGGACCACCCGCCAAGAGACCCAGTACTTC.

This clonotype came up a few times. The chain employs TRBV28 and TRBJ2-5; the match to TRBD1 covers 9 bases. CDR1 and CDR2 (germline): MDHEN, SYDVKM. This CDR3 has 15 amino acids. Trimming at V came to 5 bases and at J to 5 bases, leaving 9 bases not matched to a gene. The CDR3 DNA is TGTGCCAGCAGTCGAACAGGGGGCGGGTATGAGACCCAGTACTTC. It translates to CASSRTGGGYETQYF. Variable domain in full (rest from reference TRBV28 and TRBJ2-5): DVKVTQSSRYLVKRTGEKVFLECVQDMDHENMFWYRQDPGLGLRLIYFSYDVKMKEKGDIPEGYSVSREKKERFSLILESASTNQTSMYLCASSRTGGGYETQYFGPGTRLLVL.

V gene TRBV5-1 combines with J gene TRBJ2-3; 13 bases agree with TRBD2. The V gene's germline CDR1 is SGHRS and CDR2 YFSETQ. The length of the CDR3 is 21 residues. Losses at the gene ends were 4 bases for V and 0 bases for J; bases not matched to a gene: 17. CDR3 residues: CASSPLNLGLAGQSSTDTQYF. The DNA of the CDR3 is TGCGCCAGCAGCCCCCTCAACCTGGGACTAGCGGGGCAGTCTAGCACAGATACGCAGTATTTT. The full variable domain, with the rest looked up from reference TRBV5-1 and TRBJ2-3, is KAGVTQTPRYLIKTRGQQVTLSCSPISGHRSVSWYQQTPGQGLQFLFEYFSETQRNKGNFPGRFSGRQFSNSRSEMNVSTLELGDSALYLCASSPLNLGLAGQSSTDTQYFGPGTRLTVL.

In its sample, this clonotype was seen many times. The chain is built from TRBV27 and TRBJ2-3, with 9 bases fitting TRBD2. CDR1 is MNHEY and CDR2 is SMNVEV in the germline V gene (reference sequence). The V and J ends lost 1 base and 6 bases, in that order; junction bases with no gene match: 8. The CDR3 length is 16 residues. CDR3 sequence reads: CASSLLGSGSVDTQYF. The CDR3 DNA sequence: TGTGCCAGCAGTTTATTGGGTAGCGGGAGTGTGGATACGCAGTATTTT.

This clonotype was counted ten times or more. The rearrangement uses TRBV12-3 or TRBV12-4 and TRBJ2-5; 7 positions match TRBD2. Losses at the gene ends were 5 bases for V and 2 bases for J; bases not matched to a gene: 5. This CDR3 is 14 amino acids long. For the CDR3, the DNA is TGTGCCAGCAGTACCAGCGGGGATCAAGAGACCCAGTACTTC. This translates into CASSTSGDQETQYF.

CDR3 sequence reads: CASSNPRGVETQYF. The CDR3 region has the DNA TGTGCCAGCAGTAACCCTCGGGGGGTGGAGACCCAGTACTTC. The J gene is TRBJ2-5, the V gene TRBV28; 7 bases agree with TRBD2. The trim removed 5 bases at V and 5 bases at J, leaving 8 bases unmatched. The CDR3 loop spans 14 amino acids. The germline CDR1 and CDR2 sequences are MDHEN and SYDVKM.

This sequence joins TRBV9 and TRBJ2-2, with D perhaps TRBD1 (6 bases). Germline CDR1 SGDLS, CDR2 YYNGEE. This CDR3 is built from 15 residues. V shed 2 bases and J shed 6 bases, with 14 bases lying between them. The CDR3 bases are TGTGCCAGCAGCGTCGCCCTACAGGGTCCCGGGGAGCTGTTTTTT. It codes for CASSVALQGPGELFF.

This clonotype showed up many times. The chain is built from TRBV20-1 and TRBJ2-7; 7 bases fit TRBD2. The V gene end was trimmed by 0 bases and the J gene end by 2 bases; junction bases not matched to a gene: 7. The CDR3 consists of 15 residues. Germline V gene sequence: CDR1 DFQATT, CDR2 SNEGSKA (reference sequence). CDR3: CSARDRAGRPYEQYF. CDR3 sequence (DNA): TGCAGTGCTAGAGATCGAGCGGGAAGACCCTACGAGCAGTACTTC.

The chain recombines TRBV19 with TRBJ1-5; 9 positions agree with TRBD1. The CDR3 sequence is 14 residues long. CDR1 and CDR2 from the germline V gene are LNHDA and SQIVND (reference sequence). Trimming removed 4 bases from V and 6 bases from J; junction bases left unmatched: 4. The CDR3 DNA is TGTGCCAGTAGTACGACAGGGGGAGGTCAGCCCCAGCATTTT. Translated, it gives CASSTTGGGQPQHF.

This clonotype appeared many times. The V and J genes are TRBV3-1 and TRBJ2-1; D ambiguous. Trimming cost V 3 bases and J 7 bases, with 7 bases left between them. From germline, CDR1 is LGHDT and CDR2 YNNKEL (reference sequence). CDR3 size: 12 residues. The CDR3 sequence: CASSQSRNEQFF. CDR3 sequence (DNA): TGTGCCAGCAGCCAGAGTAGGAATGAGCAGTTCTTC.

The chain uses TRBV6-5 and TRBJ2-7; maybe TRBD1 (6 bases). Trimming took 2 bases from V and 5 from J, leaving 19 bases between them. This CDR3 comprises 16 residues. Germline CDR1 is MNHEY and CDR2 is SVGAGI. CDR3 loop: CASSYGRDTTAHEQYF. The DNA for the CDR3 is TGTGCCAGCAGTTACGGCCGGGACACTACCGCACACGAGCAGTACTTC.

There are many counts of this clonotype. This sequence joins TRBV5-1 and TRBJ2-1; D is unclear. The ends were cut back, 0 bases at V and 2 bases at J, with 12 bases in the middle. Germline V gene lookup returns CDR1 SGHRS and CDR2 YFSETQ. This CDR3 region has 16 residues. The CDR3: CASSLEFQPPYNEQFF. The DNA for the CDR3 is TGCGCCAGCAGCTTGGAATTCCAGCCCCCCTACAATGAGCAGTTCTTC. Full variable domain (missing parts from reference TRBV5-1 and TRBJ2-1): KAGVTQTPRYLIKTRGQQVTLSCSPISGHRSVSWYQQTPGQGLQFLFEYFSETQRNKGNFPGRFSGRQFSNSRSEMNVSTLELGDSALYLCASSLEFQPPYNEQFFGPGTRLTVL.

This clonotype was seen a handful of times. The chain uses TRBV19 and TRBJ2-3, with D possibly being TRBD2 (5 bases). Germline CDR1 is LNHDA and CDR2 is SQIVND (reference sequence). Trimming removed 4 bases at V and 0 bases at J, with 14 bases between. CDR3 size: 16 residues. The CDR3 DNA is TGTGCCAGTAGTAGCCGGGAACAGAGAAGCACAGATACGCAGTATTTT. It codes for CASSSREQRSTDTQYF.

This clonotype has ten or more counts. The junction does not match germline at one end; this may be a read error. The chain employs TRBV20-1 and TRBJ2-1; unclear D gene. Germline CDR1 DFQATT, CDR2 SNEGSKA (reference sequence). This CDR3 is built from 13 residues. The CDR3 DNA sequence: TGCAGTGCTAGAGAGAATTATCACAATAAGCAGTTCTTC. Protein sequence: CSARENYHNKQFF.

This clonotype was seen at least ten times. The V call is TRBV20-1, the J call TRBJ2-1; the D is unclear. Trimming cost V 2 bases and J 7 bases, with 3 bases left between them. The CDR3 runs 10 residues. Germline V gives CDR1 DFQATT, CDR2 SNEGSKA (reference sequence). The CDR3 nucleotides read TGCAGTGCTAGATGGAATGAGCAGTTCTTC. Translated: CSARWNEQFF.

This clonotype was counted between two and nine times. The chain carries TRBV2 and TRBJ1-1, with a possible D match to TRBD1 (5 bases). V was pared by 8 bases and J by 8 bases, with 15 bases between. Germline CDR1 SNHLY, CDR2 FYNNEI. CDR3 length: 12 residues. CDR3 bases: TGTGCCAGCGTATGGGGGGGACCCGAAGCTTTCTTT. This gives the protein CASVWGGPEAFF.

The rearrangement links TRBV7-9 to TRBJ2-7; maybe TRBD1 (5 bases). CDR3 length equals 12 residues. V dropped 5 bases and J dropped 2 bases, with 7 bases sitting between them. Germline CDR1 SEHNR, CDR2 FQNEAQ (reference sequence). CDR3 in amino acids: CASSIQAYEQYF. The DNA for the CDR3 is TGTGCCAGCAGCATACAGGCCTACGAGCAGTACTTC.

Worth noting for this clonotype: This may stem from a read error, because a much larger clone lies one nucleotide away. CDR3 in amino acids: CASNPTAGVRNQPQHF. DNA of the CDR3: TGTGCCAGCAACCCGACGGCCGGGGTGCGCAATCAGCCCCAGCATTTT. This chain joins TRBV28 and TRBJ1-5, with D hard to call. The V end was cut by 7 bases, the J end by 2 bases, with 18 bases between. The CDR3 extends over 16 amino acids. In germline, CDR1 is MDHEN, CDR2 SYDVKM.

This clonotype has a handful of counts. This chain connects TRBV5-1 to TRBJ1-1; TRBD1 agrees at 8 bases. The CDR3 is 15 residues long. Trimming cost V 4 bases and J 5 bases; bases outside gene matches: 10. Germline CDR1 reads SGHRS; CDR2 reads YFSETQ. The CDR3 protein is CASSETGATETEAFF. The CDR3 bases are TGCGCCAGCAGCGAGACAGGGGCCACCGAGACTGAAGCTTTCTTT.

This clonotype was observed many times. This rearrangement joins TRBV3-1 to TRBJ2-7, with a weak D call TRBD1 (6 bases). CDR1 is LGHDT, CDR2 YNNKEL, per germline (reference sequence). The V gene lost 2 bases and the J gene lost 1 base, with 12 bases spanning the gap. This CDR3 has 15 amino acids. The CDR3 bases are TGTGCCAGCAGCCAACCGGGTCAGGGGTCCTACGAGCAGTACTTC. It yields the protein CASSQPGQGSYEQYF.

This clonotype was detected a few times. The J gene is TRBJ2-3, the V gene TRBV3-1, with TRBD2 matching over 7 bases. Germline V gene sequence: CDR1 LGHDT, CDR2 YNNKEL (reference sequence). This CDR3 comprises 16 residues. J lost 2 bases, V lost 4 bases, and 9 bases had no gene match. The CDR3 region is CASSRDLAATTDTQYF. CDR3 nucleotide sequence: TGTGCCAGCAGCCGGGATCTAGCGGCAACCACAGATACGCAGTATTTT.

This clonotype has at least ten counts. J is TRBJ1-2 and V is TRBV12-3 or TRBV12-4; D not certain. V lost 8 bases and J 7 bases, leaving 11 bases between the germline ends. This CDR3 has 11 residues. CDR3 DNA sequence: TGTGCCAGCGGAAGGGAGGTTGGCTACACCTTC. This translates into CASGREVGYTF.

This CDR3 is CASTGAGDIADTQYF. In nucleotides, the CDR3 is TGTGCCAGCACCGGAGCGGGAGATATCGCAGATACGCAGTATTTT. This sequence joins TRBV5-6 and TRBJ2-3; 8 nucleotides align to TRBD2. V was clipped by 6 bases and J by 4 bases; unmatched bases: 10. Germline CDR1 is SGHDT and CDR2 is YYEEEE. CDR3 size: 15 residues. Full variable domain (remainder filled in from reference TRBV5-6 and TRBJ2-3): DAGVTQSPTHLIKTRGQQVTLRCSPKSGHDTVSWYQQALGQGPQFIFQYYEEEERQRGNFPDRFSGHQFPNYSSELNVNALLLGDSALYLCASTGAGDIADTQYFGPGTRLTVL.

This clonotype was observed many times. The chain links TRBV11-2 to TRBJ2-3; 9 bases map to TRBD2. CDR1 SGHAT and CDR2 FQNNGV come from the germline V gene. The CDR3 sequence is 15 residues long. V shed 5 bases and J 7 bases; nucleotides not matched to a gene: 10. The CDR3 reads CASSDAFSGSNTQYF. The CDR3 bases are TGTGCCAGCAGCGATGCCTTTAGCGGGAGTAATACGCAGTATTTT.

The chain is built from TRBV4-1 and TRBJ1-2; TRBD1 might be the D (6 bases). Per germline, CDR1 MGHRA and CDR2 YSYEKL. Trimming pared 1 base from V and 4 bases from J, leaving 16 bases between. The CDR3 contains 16 residues. The CDR3, as DNA: TGCGCCAGCAGCCAAGTCACAGGGAGGGAAAGCTATGGCTACACCTTC. It is translated as CASSQVTGRESYGYTF.

This clonotype has a single count. The chain is built from TRBV2 and TRBJ1-2; D remains ambiguous. The ends were cut back, 7 bases at V and 2 bases at J, with 11 bases in the middle. Per the germline V gene, CDR1 is SNHLY and CDR2 is FYNNEI. This CDR3 is 13 amino acids long. The CDR3 nucleotides are TGTGCCAGCAAGTTTGAAGACAACTATGGCTACACCTTC. Translation gives CASKFEDNYGYTF.

This clonotype was seen at least ten times. The J gene is TRBJ2-7, the V gene TRBV6-1, with 11 positions matching TRBD1. The germline V gene encodes CDR1 MNHNS and CDR2 SASEGT. The CDR3 sequence is 15 residues long. The V and J ends lost 6 bases and 3 bases, in that order; junction bases with no gene match: 7. CDR3 sequence reads: CASSLGTGGYYEQYF. CDR3 nucleotides: TGTGCCAGCAGCTTGGGGACAGGGGGATACTACGAGCAGTACTTC.